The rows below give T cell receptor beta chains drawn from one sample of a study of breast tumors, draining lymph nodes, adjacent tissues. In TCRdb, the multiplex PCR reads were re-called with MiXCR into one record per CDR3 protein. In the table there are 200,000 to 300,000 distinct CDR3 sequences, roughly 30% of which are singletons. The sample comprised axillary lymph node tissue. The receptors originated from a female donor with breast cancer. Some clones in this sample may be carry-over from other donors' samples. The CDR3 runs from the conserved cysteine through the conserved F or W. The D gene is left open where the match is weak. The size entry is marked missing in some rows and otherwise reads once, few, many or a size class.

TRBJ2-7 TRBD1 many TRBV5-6 CASSFPTGDLREQYF TGTGCCAGCAGCTTCCCGACAGGGGATCTTAGGGAGCAGTACTTC
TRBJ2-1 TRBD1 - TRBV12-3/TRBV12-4 CASSFGTGGREQFF TGTGCCAGCAGTTTTGGGACAGGGGGTCGTGAGCAGTTCTTC
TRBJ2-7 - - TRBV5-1 CASSLAQAYEQYF TGCGCCAGCAGCTTGGCCCAGGCCTACGAGCAGTACTTC
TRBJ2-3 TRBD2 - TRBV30 CAWTSGTSGIYTQYF TGTGCCTGGACTTCAGGGACTAGCGGGATATATACGCAGTATTTT
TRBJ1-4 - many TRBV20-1 CSAGLMGRDEKLFF TGCAGTGCTGGGTTGATGGGACGGGATGAAAAACTGTTTTTT
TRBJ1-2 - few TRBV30 CAWSAGTSNYGYTF TGTGCCTGGAGTGCCGGGACGTCTAACTATGGCTACACCTTC
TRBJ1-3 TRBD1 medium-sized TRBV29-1 CSVLFGTGPSGNTIYF TGCAGCGTGCTATTCGGGACAGGGCCCTCTGGAAACACCATATATTTT
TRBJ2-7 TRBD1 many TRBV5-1 CASSLGGTGDEQYF TGCGCCAGCAGCTTGGGCGGGACAGGGGACGAGCAGTACTTC
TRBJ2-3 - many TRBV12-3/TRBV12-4 CASSAGGVTQYF TGTGCCAGCAGCGCTGGTGGGGTTACGCAGTATTTT
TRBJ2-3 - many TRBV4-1 CASSQDWRGRGDTQYF TGCGCCAGCAGCCAAGATTGGAGGGGGCGAGGAGATACGCAGTATTTT
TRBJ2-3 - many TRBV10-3 CAIRGRGPGDTQYF TGTGCCATCAGGGGTCGGGGACCAGGAGATACGCAGTATTTT
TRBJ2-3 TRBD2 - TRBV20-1 CSAVAGVMYF TGCAGTGCTGTAGCGGGAGTTATGTATTTT
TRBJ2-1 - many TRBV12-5 CASGLVGRPSYNEQFF TGTGCTAGTGGTTTGGTGGGGAGGCCCTCCTACAATGAGCAGTTCTTC
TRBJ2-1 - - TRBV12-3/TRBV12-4 CVSSFARGYGNEQFF TGTGTCAGCAGTTTCGCGCGAGGGTACGGAAATGAGCAGTTCTTC
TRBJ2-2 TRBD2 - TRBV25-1 CASSASSGSGTGELFF TGTGCCAGCAGTGCTAGTAGCGGGAGTGGGACCGGGGAGCTGTTTTTT
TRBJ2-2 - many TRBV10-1 CASSPGSVGELFF TGCGCCAGCAGCCCGGGGAGCGTCGGGGAGCTGTTTTTT
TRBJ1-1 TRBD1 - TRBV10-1 CASSESRTGRAFF TGCGCCAGCAGTGAGTCGAGGACAGGGAGAGCTTTCTTT
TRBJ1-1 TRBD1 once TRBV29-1 CSVGMGTGNTEAFF TGCAGCGTTGGAATGGGGACAGGGAACACTGAAGCTTTCTTT
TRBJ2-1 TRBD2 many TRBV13 CASSSRSAGGLGNEQFF TGTGCCAGCAGCTCTCGGTCGGCGGGAGGGCTAGGTAATGAGCAGTTCTTC
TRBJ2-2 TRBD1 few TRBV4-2 CASSQIRQGAGELFF TGTGCCAGCAGCCAGATCCGACAGGGGGCCGGGGAGCTGTTTTTT
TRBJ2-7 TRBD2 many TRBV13 CASSLGLAGGQYF TGTGCCAGCAGCTTGGGACTAGCGGGGGGGCAGTACTTC
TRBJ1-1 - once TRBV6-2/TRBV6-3 CASIQRGRSPLNTEAFF TGTGCCAGCATCCAACGGGGACGTTCGCCCCTGAACACTGAAGCTTTCTTT
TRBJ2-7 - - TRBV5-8 CASSSQGAYEQYF TGTGCCAGCAGCTCTCAGGGAGCCTACGAGCAGTACTTC
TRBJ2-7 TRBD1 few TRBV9 CASSSSGSGTGSLYEQYF TGTGCCAGCTCCTCTTCCGGTTCCGGGACAGGGTCCCTCTACGAGCAGTACTTC
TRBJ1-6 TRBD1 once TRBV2 CTSSRDSMGYSPLHF TGTACCAGCTCACGGGACAGTATGGGATATTCACCCCTCCACTTT
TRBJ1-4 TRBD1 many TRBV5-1 CASSVTSDRASEKLFF TGCGCCAGCAGCGTCACTTCGGACAGGGCGAGCGAAAAACTGTTTTTT
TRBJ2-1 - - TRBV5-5 CASSFAAGREPLHNEQFF TGTGCCAGCAGCTTCGCCGCCGGCAGGGAACCGCTACACAATGAGCAGTTCTTC
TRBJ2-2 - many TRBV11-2 CASSLGRFANTGELFF TGTGCCAGCAGCTTAGGAAGGTTCGCGAACACCGGGGAGCTGTTTTTT
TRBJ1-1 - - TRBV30 CALTKQEGMIYTEAFF TGTGCCTTAACTAAACAGGAGGGGATGATTTACACTGAAGCTTTCTTT
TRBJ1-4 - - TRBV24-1 CATSVQGGEKLFF TGTGCCACCAGTGTACAGGGTGGTGAAAAACTGTTTTTT
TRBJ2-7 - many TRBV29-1 CSVIPRSTGEQYF TGCAGCGTTATCCCTCGGAGTACCGGCGAGCAGTACTTC
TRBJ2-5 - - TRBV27 CASSHTEPLAQETQYF TGTGCCAGCAGCCACACCGAGCCCCTCGCCCAAGAGACCCAGTACTTC
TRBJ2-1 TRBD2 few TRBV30 CAWSVGLAGHNEQFF TGTGCCTGGAGTGTAGGGCTAGCGGGGCATAATGAGCAGTTCTTC
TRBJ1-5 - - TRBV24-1 CATSGGLGSNQPQHF TGTGCCACCAGTGGGGGGCTCGGAAGCAATCAGCCCCAGCATTTT
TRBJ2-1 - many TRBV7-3 CASSFRSLAGYNEQFF TGTGCCAGCAGCTTTAGATCCCTAGCAGGGTACAATGAGCAGTTCTTC
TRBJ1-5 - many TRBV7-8 CASSREWAQPQHF TGTGCCAGCAGCCGTGAGTGGGCTCAGCCCCAGCATTTT
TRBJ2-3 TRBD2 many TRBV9 CASSQGLAGEGIRPTTQYF TGTGCCAGCAGCCAGGGACTAGCGGGAGAAGGTATCAGGCCGACTACGCAGTATTTT
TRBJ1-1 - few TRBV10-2 CASSEFSSAEAFF TGCGCCAGCAGTGAGTTCAGTTCAGCCGAAGCTTTCTTT
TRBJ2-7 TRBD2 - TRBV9 CASSVGGLAGTQSSYEQYF TGTGCCAGCAGCGTAGGTGGACTAGCGGGAACACAATCCTCCTACGAGCAGTACTTC
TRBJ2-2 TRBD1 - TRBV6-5 CASSHGTANTGELFF TGTGCCAGCAGTCACGGGACAGCGAACACCGGGGAGCTGTTTTTT
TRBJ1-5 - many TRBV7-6 CASSLEPEGAHNQPQHF TGTGCCAGCAGCTTGGAGCCGGAAGGGGCGCACAATCAGCCCCAGCATTTT
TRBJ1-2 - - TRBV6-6 CASSREGDYGYTF TGTGCCAGCAGCCGGGAGGGGGACTATGGCTACACCTTC
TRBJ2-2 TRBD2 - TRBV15 CATSRDCGSTGELFF TGTGCCACCAGCAGAGATTGCGGGAGCACCGGGGAGCTGTTTTTT
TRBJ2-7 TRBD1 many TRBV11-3 CASSSNRGLDEQYF TGTGCCAGCAGCTCTAACAGGGGCTTAGACGAGCAGTACTTC
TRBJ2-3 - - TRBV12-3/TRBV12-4 CASSFLGGRGSTDTQYF TGTGCCAGCAGTTTTTTAGGAGGAAGGGGGAGCACAGATACGCAGTATTTT
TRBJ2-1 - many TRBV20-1 CSARDGTSPNEQFF TGCAGTGCTAGAGATGGTACCAGCCCCAATGAGCAGTTCTTC
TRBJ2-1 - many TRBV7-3 CASSLTRGTYNEQFF TGTGCCAGCAGCTTAACCAGGGGCACCTACAATGAGCAGTTCTTC